The sequence of this T cell receptor (beta chain) was determined in a study of cytomegalovirus exposure and HLA in healthy donors. Study in general: The same platform was used for the 120 validation repertoires and the roughly 600 first-cohort repertoires, a later analysis reported.

TCRdb's table, derived via immunoSEQ multiplex PCR, lists solely in-frame clones and lacks some. The data hold approximately 54,000 clones, with more than 70% observed a single time. The CDR3 runs 14 residues. Germline lookup yields CDR1 MNHNS and CDR2 SASEGT. The ends lost 6 bases at V and 2 bases at J; junction bases unmatched: 2. The sample taken for sequencing was PBMCs. The receptor was isolated from a woman younger than 35 in good health and CMV-seropositive. The chain links TRBV6-1 to TRBJ2-3; 10 bases are a match to TRBD2. The DNA of the CDR3 is TGTGCCAGCAGAGCGGGGGGGCACACAGATACGCAGTATTTT. It is translated as CASRAGGHTDTQYF.